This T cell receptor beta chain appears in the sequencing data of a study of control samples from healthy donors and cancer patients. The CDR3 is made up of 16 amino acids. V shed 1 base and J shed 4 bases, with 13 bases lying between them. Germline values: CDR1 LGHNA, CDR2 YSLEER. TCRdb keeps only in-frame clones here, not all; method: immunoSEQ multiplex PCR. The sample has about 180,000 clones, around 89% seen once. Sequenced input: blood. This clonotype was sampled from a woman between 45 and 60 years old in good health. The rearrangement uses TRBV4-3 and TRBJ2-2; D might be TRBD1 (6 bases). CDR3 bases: TGCGCCAGCAGCCAAGCCCCCAGGGGCGGCACCGGGGAGCTGTTTTTT. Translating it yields CASSQAPRGGTGELFF.